Listed below are T cell receptor beta chains from one sample, sequenced in a study of cytomegalovirus exposure and HLA in healthy donors. TCRdb keeps only in-frame clones here, not all; method: immunoSEQ multiplex PCR. In the table there are over 90,000 clones, 63% of which are singletons. Input material: PBMCs. These receptors came from a human donor in good health. CDR3s leave out the opening cysteine and the closing phenylalanine or tryptophan. Clone size is given for some rows only: seen once, a few or many times, or a class if the clone is expanded.

V gene	clone size	J gene	CDR3 protein
TRBV5-4	few	TRBJ1-1	ASSFRTGYEAF
TRBV6-1	NA	TRBJ1-5	ASNFDLYSNQPQH
TRBV19	few	TRBJ1-5	ASKPRDRQPQH
TRBV2	NA	TRBJ2-1	ASSEGFLGQGAYNEQF
TRBV7-6	NA	TRBJ1-6	ASSRGPERVSSYNSPLH
TRBV29-1	NA	TRBJ1-1	SVGQGASAEAF
TRBV6-5	NA	TRBJ2-3	ASSYSSGGRADTQY
TRBV19	NA	TRBJ2-3	ASSVGATVPGSDTQY
TRBV28	few	TRBJ1-2	ASSLGVGYT
TRBV5-6	few	TRBJ2-2	ASPTGETNTGELF
TRBV19	NA	TRBJ2-1	ASSIQERSSYNEQF
TRBV5-1	NA	TRBJ2-1	ASSLASRTYNEQF
TRBV18	NA	TRBJ1-2	ASSPRDSRNYGYT
TRBV19	NA	TRBJ2-7	ASSYSGRMVGEQY
TRBV5-1	NA	TRBJ2-2	ASSRRLAGTGELF
TRBV4-1	few	TRBJ2-1	ASSQGGLAGAKF
TRBV2	few	TRBJ2-7	ASSDAYEQY
TRBV27	once	TRBJ2-7	ASTPEGGYEQY
TRBV7-9	few	TRBJ2-3	ASSLLTRTDTQY
TRBV30	few	TRBJ2-1	AWSVRFRGDNEQF
TRBV28	NA	TRBJ2-5	ASSPGGFDQETQY
TRBV15	NA	TRBJ1-2	ATSPGRGQGRWYGYT
TRBV18	NA	TRBJ2-1	ASSPRRVGEQF
TRBV29-1	few	TRBJ1-1	SVGDRGIGTEAF
TRBV18	NA	TRBJ1-2	ASSDQAGGDGYT
TRBV18	NA	TRBJ2-7	ASSPDLSDYEQY
TRBV18	NA	TRBJ2-3	ASSHSLGTDTQY
TRBV2	few	TRBJ1-5	ASSDQGGSNQPQH
TRBV19	NA	TRBJ1-5	ASSMPRLTSNQPQH
TRBV5-4	NA	TRBJ2-1	ASSPWRDEQF
TRBV7-8	NA	TRBJ2-7	ASSLGIQGSDFSYEQY
TRBV18	once	NA	ASSPGHLETYEQY
TRBV2	NA	TRBJ2-5	ASSWGAETQY
TRBV6-6	NA	TRBJ1-1	ASSFWTENTEAF
TRBV7-9	few	TRBJ2-3	ASSFQGVGDTQY
TRBV18	NA	TRBJ2-1	ASSQTSGSGYEQF
TRBV29-1	few	TRBJ2-3	SVGEGGPSTQY
TRBV27	few	TRBJ2-5	ATTQGGLRTQETQY
TRBV4-1	NA	TRBJ2-7	ASSQDLSTYEQY
TRBV29-1	few	TRBJ1-4	SVRTGEKLF
TRBV27	few	TRBJ2-1	ASSIGQPYEQF
TRBV5-1	NA	TRBJ1-1	ASSLGQMNTEAF
TRBV6-6	NA	TRBJ2-2	ASSTRRVVGELF
TRBV19	NA	TRBJ2-2	ASSIGALFTGELF
TRBV18	once	TRBJ2-1	ASSPRGPGQIYNEQF
TRBV7-9	few	TRBJ2-7	ASSSTSGPSYEQY
TRBV19	NA	TRBJ2-7	ATLREGRVGEQY
TRBV27	once	TRBJ2-1	ASSSTANNEQF
TRBV28	NA	TRBJ2-5	ASRRDTKETQY
TRBV30	NA	TRBJ1-3	AWSKPTDPGNTIY
TRBV4-2	NA	TRBJ2-7	ASSQEATRAYEQY
TRBV4-1	NA	TRBJ2-7	ASSQKAGTADYEQY
TRBV19	NA	TRBJ2-7	ASNGQGPYEQY
TRBV19	NA	TRBJ1-5	ASSIWGDQPQH
TRBV19	NA	TRBJ1-5	ASSIIGVANQPQH
TRBV5-1	NA	TRBJ2-1	ASSLASGLYNEQF
TRBV28	few	TRBJ1-3	ASSPQTEGNTIY
TRBV7-2	NA	TRBJ2-1	ASSSRVTYNEQF
TRBV7-9	NA	TRBJ2-1	SSYSGGHEQF
TRBV7-9	few	TRBJ1-4	ASSFSGDGDEKLF